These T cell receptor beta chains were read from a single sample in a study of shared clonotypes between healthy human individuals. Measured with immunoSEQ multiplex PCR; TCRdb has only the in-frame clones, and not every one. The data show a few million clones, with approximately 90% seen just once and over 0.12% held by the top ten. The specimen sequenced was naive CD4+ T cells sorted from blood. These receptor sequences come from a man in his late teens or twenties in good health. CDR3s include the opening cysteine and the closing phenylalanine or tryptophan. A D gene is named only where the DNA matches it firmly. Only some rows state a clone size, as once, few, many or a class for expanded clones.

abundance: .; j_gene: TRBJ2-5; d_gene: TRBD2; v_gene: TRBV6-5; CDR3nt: TGTGCCAGCAGCTACGAGAGGCGGGGGGTTCGGGCCCAGTACTTC; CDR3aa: CASSYERRGVRAQYF
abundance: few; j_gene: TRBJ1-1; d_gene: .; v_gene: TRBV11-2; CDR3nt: TGTGCCAGCAGCTTGACGACAGGGAACACTGAAGCTTTCTTT; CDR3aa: CASSLTTGNTEAFF
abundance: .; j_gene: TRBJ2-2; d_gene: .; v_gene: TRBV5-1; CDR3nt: TGCGCCAGCAGCTTGGCCGGGGGTAGCACCGGGGAGCTGTTTTTT; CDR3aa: CASSLAGGSTGELFF
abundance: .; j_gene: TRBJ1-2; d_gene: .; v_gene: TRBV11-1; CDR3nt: TGTGCCAGCAGCCCCTTGGGGGATCCCGCCGGGGGCTACACCTTC; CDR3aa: CASSPLGDPAGGYTF
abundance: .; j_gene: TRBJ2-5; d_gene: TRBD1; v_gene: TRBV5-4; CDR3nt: TGTGCCAGCAGCTTGACAGGGGGCGATCAAGAGACCCAGTACTTC; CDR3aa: CASSLTGGDQETQYF
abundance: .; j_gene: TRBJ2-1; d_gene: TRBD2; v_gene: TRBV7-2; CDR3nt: TGTGCCAGCAGCACGGCTAGCGGGGGGTACAATGAGCAGTTCTTC; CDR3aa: CASSTASGGYNEQFF
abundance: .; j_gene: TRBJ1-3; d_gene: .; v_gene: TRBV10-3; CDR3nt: TGTGCCATCAGTGAGTCGGAAGGAAACACCATATATTTT; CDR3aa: CAISESEGNTIYF
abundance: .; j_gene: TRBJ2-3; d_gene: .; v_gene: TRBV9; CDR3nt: TGTGCCAGCAGCGTAGTGGTTGGCGCAGATACGCAGTATTTT; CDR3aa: CASSVVVGADTQYF
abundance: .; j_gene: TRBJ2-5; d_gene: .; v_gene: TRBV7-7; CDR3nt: TGTGCTAGCAGCCGCAACCAAGAGACCCAGTACTTC; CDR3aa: CASSRNQETQYF
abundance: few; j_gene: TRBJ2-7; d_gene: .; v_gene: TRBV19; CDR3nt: TGTGCCAGTAGTATAGACAGGGCTTACGAGCAGTACTTC; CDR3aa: CASSIDRAYEQYF
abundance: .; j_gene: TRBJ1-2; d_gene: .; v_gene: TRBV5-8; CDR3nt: TGTGCCAGCAGCCAATGGACGGATGGCTACACCTTC; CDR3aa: CASSQWTDGYTF
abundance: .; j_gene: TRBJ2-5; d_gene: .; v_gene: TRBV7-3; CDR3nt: TGTGCCAGCAGCGAAAATACAGGAAAAGAGACCCAGTACTTC; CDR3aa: CASSENTGKETQYF
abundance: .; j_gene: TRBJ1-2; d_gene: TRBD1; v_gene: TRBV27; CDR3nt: TGTGCCAGCAGTTTATTCACCGGGACAGGTCATGGCTACACCTTC; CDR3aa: CASSLFTGTGHGYTF
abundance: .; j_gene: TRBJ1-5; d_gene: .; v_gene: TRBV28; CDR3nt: TGTGCCAGCAGTTCCCCTGGGGGGAGCAATCAGCCCCAGCATTTT; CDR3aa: CASSSPGGSNQPQHF
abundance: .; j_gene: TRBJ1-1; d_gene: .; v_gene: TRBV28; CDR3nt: TGTGCCAGCAGTGGGCAAGCAGGGAACGTTATGAACACTGAAGCTTTCTTT; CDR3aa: CASSGQAGNVMNTEAFF
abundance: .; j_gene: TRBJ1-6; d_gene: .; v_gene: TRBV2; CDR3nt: TGTGCCAGCAGGGGGGGCAGCCTCCTTTATAATTCACCCCTCCACTTT; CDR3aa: CASRGGSLLYNSPLHF
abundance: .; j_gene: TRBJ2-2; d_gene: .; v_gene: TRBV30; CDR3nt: TGTGCCTGGAGTGTAGCGGTTAACACCGGGGAGCTGTTTTTT; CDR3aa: CAWSVAVNTGELFF
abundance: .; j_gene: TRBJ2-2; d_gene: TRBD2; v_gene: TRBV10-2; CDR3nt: TGCGCCAGCACCTGGACTAGCGGGAACACCGGGGAGCTGTTTTTT; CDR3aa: CASTWTSGNTGELFF
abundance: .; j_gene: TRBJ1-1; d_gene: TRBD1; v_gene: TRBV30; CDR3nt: TGTGCCTGGAGTGTACTTGGGGCAGGGGGTGAAGCTTTCTTT; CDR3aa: CAWSVLGAGGEAFF
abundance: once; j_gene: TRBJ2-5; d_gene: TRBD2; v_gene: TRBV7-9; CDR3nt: TGTGCCAGCAGCTCCTCTCAGACTAGCGGACTTGGGACCCAGTACTTC; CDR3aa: CASSSSQTSGLGTQYF
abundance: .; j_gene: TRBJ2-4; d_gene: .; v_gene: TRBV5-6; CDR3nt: TGTGCCAGCAGCTCCCAAAACATTCAGTACTTC; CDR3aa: CASSSQNIQYF
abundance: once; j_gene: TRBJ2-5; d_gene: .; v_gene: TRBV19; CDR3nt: TGTGCCAGTAGCTGGGCGGGAGAGACCCAGTACTTC; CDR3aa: CASSWAGETQYF
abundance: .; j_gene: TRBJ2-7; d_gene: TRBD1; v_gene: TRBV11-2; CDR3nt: TGTGCCAGCAGCTCCCTGGGACAGGGGGTTGTGCAGTACTTC; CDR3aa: CASSSLGQGVVQYF
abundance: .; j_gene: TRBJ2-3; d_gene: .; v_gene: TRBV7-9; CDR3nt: TGTGCCAGCAGCTTAGCGGGACGGGGAAGCACAGATACGCAGTATTTT; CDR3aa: CASSLAGRGSTDTQYF
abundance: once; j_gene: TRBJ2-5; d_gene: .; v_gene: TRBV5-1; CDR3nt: TGCGCCAGCAGCTTGGTCGGGGCCGAAGAGACCCAGTACTTC; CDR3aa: CASSLVGAEETQYF
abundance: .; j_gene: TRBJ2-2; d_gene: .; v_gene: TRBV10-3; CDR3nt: TGTGCCATCAGTACCCGATATTCGGGGGTGAGGACCGGGGAGCTGTTTTTT; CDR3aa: CAISTRYSGVRTGELFF
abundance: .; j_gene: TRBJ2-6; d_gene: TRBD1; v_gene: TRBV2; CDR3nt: TGTGCCAGCAGTGACAAGGACAGGGGGAGGGCTGGGGCCAACGTCCTGACTTTC; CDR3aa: CASSDKDRGRAGANVLTF
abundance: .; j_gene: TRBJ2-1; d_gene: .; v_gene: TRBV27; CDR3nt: TGTGCCAGCAGTTGGGGGGGGGCGGGACGGTTCTTC; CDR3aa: CASSWGGAGRFF
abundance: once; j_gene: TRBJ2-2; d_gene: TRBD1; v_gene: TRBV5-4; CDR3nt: TGTGCCAGCAGGACCGACAGGGCCCTCGGGGAGCTGTTTTTT; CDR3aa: CASRTDRALGELFF
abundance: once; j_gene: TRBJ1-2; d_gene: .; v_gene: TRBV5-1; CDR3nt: TGCGCCAGCAGCTTGGCCCAGGGAGACTATGGCTACACCTTC; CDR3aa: CASSLAQGDYGYTF
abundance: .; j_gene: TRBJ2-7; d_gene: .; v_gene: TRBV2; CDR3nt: TGTGCCAGCAGGGACAGAGGCATCTCCTACGAGCAGTACTTC; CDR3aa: CASRDRGISYEQYF
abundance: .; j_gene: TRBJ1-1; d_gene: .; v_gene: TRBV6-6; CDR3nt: TGTGCCAGCAGCCAGGGGACGAAGGGAACTGAAGCTTTCTTT; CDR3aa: CASSQGTKGTEAFF
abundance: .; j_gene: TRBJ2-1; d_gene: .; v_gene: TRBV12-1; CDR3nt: TGTGCCAGCAGCTTTGGAGGGAAGAAGGACAAAGGTGAGCAGTTCTTC; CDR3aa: CASSFGGKKDKGEQFF
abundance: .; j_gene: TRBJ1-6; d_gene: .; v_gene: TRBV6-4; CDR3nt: TGTGCCAGCCCACACAGGGTCAGCTCCTATAATTCACCCCTCCACTTT; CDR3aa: CASPHRVSSYNSPLHF
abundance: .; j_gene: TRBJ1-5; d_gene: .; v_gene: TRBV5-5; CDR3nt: TGTGCCAGCAGCCCCATGAGGGAAGGTCAGCCCCAGCATTTT; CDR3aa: CASSPMREGQPQHF
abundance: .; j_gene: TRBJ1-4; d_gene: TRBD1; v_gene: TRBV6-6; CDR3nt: TGTGCCAGCAGTTACCTGGGACAGGGCGCTAATGAAAAACTGTTTTTT; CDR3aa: CASSYLGQGANEKLFF
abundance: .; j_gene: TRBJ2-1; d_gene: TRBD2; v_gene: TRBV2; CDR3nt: TGTGCCAGCAGTGGTCCGGCGGGAGGTTACAATGAGCAGTTCTTC; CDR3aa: CASSGPAGGYNEQFF
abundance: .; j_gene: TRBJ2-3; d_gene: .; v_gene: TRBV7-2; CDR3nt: TGTGCCAGCAGCCGACGAGGCACAGATACGCAGTATTTT; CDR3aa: CASSRRGTDTQYF
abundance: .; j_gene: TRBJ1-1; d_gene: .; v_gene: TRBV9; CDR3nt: TGTGCCAGCGCGTTGGCGCCGGTTGCCACTGAAGCTTTCTTT; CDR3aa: CASALAPVATEAFF
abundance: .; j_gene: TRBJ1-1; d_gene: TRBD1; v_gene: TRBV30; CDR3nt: TGTGCCTGGGCGGACAGGGGAGACACTGAAGCTTTCTTT; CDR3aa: CAWADRGDTEAFF
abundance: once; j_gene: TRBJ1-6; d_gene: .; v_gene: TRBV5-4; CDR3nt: TGTGCCAGCAGCTTGTTCCCCGGAGCCCCAGGGTCACCCCTCCACTTT; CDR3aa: CASSLFPGAPGSPLHF
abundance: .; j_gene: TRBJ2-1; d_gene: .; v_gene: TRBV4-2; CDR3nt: TGTGCCAGCAGCCAAGAGGGGGGCGGTGAGCAGTTCTTC; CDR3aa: CASSQEGGGEQFF
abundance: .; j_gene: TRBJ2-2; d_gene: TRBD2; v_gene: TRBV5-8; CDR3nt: TGTGCCAGCAGCTTGGGTCTAGCGGATAGAGATGGGGAGCTGTTTTTT; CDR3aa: CASSLGLADRDGELFF
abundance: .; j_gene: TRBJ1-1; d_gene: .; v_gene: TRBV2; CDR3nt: TGTGCCAGCAGATATGGGGTCTCTGAAGCTTTCTTT; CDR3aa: CASRYGVSEAFF
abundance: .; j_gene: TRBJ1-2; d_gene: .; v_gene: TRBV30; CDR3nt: TGTGCCTGGAGTGTCCTTGGGGGAGGCGGCTACACCTTC; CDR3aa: CAWSVLGGGGYTF
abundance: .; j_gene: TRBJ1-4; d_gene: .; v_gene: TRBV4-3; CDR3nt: TGCGCCAGCAGCCAAGATCACACAACTAATGAAAAACTGTTTTTT; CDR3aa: CASSQDHTTNEKLFF
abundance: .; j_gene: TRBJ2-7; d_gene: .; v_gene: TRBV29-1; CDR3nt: TGCAGCGTCCAGACTCACTCGGGCTACGAGCAGTACTTC; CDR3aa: CSVQTHSGYEQYF
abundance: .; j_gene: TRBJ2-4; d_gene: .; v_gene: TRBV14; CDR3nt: TGTGCCAGCAGCCAAGAAGAGGACAGTTTAGCCAAAAACATTCAGTACTTC; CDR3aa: CASSQEEDSLAKNIQYF
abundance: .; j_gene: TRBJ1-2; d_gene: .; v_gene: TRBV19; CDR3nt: TGTGCCAGTACGACGAGGGCCACCTATGGCTACACCTTC; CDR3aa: CASTTRATYGYTF
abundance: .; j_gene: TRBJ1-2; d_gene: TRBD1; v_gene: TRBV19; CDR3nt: TGTGCCAGTAGTCCCCAGGGGGACAGCGCTAATAACTATGGCTACACCTTC; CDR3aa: CASSPQGDSANNYGYTF
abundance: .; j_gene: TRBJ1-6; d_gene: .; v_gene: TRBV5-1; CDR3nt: TGCGCCAGCAGCTTGGGACAGAACAGGACACCCCTCCACTTT; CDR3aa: CASSLGQNRTPLHF
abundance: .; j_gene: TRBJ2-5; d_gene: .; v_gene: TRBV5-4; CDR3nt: TGTGCCAGCAGCGCAGGTCAGAGGGAGACCCAGTACTTC; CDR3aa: CASSAGQRETQYF
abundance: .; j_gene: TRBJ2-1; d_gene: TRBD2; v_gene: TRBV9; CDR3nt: TGTGCCAGCAGCTCCCCCCGGGGACTAGCCCGTCTAGTCAATGAGCAGTTCTTC; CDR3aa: CASSSPRGLARLVNEQFF
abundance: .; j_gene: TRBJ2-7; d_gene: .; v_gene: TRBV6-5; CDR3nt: TGTGCCAGCAGTTCCCCGACAGGCGGTTTGCCCTACGAGCAGTACTTC; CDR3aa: CASSSPTGGLPYEQYF
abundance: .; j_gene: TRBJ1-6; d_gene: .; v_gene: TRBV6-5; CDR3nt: TGTGCCAGCAGTTTATGGACCTATTCACCCCTCCACTTT; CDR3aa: CASSLWTYSPLHF
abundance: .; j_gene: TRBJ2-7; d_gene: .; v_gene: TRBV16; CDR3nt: TGTGCCAGCAGCCAATCCCGGCAGGGCTACGAGCAGTACTTC; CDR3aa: CASSQSRQGYEQYF
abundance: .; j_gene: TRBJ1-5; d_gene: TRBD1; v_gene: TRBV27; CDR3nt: TGTGCCAGCACGTCGGGGACAGGGAACAATCAGCCCCAGCATTTT; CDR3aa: CASTSGTGNNQPQHF